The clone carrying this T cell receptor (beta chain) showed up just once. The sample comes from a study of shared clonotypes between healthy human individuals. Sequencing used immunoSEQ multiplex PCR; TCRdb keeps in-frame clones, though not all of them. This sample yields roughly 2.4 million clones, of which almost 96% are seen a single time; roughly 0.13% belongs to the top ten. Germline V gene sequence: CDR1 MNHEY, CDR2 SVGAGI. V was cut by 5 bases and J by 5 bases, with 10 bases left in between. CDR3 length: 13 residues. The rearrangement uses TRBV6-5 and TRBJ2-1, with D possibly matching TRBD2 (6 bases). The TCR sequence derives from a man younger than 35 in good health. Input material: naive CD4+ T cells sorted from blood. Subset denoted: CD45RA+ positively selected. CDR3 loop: CASSLAINNEQFF. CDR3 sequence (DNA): TGTGCCAGCAGTCTAGCGATTAACAATGAGCAGTTCTTC.